This T cell receptor (beta chain) stems from a study of technical replicates of blood from several donors. Clones were read by immunoSEQ multiplex PCR, and TCRdb kept only the in-frame ones, dropping some. Among some 70,000 clones, 95% to 97% were seen once, and the ten largest hold 0.25% to 0.35%. The germline V gene has CDR1 SEHNR and CDR2 FQNEAQ (reference sequence). The length of the CDR3 is 13 residues. After removal of 4 bases from V and 2 bases from J, the junction contained 1 base not matched to a gene. The gene calls are TRBV7-9 and TRBJ2-5, with 7 bases lining up with TRBD1. This TCR derives from a human donor in good health. Specimen: T cells isolated from PBMCs. The CDR3 nucleotides read TGTGCCAGCAGCTCAGGGGGTCAAGAGACCCAGTACTTC. Protein product: CASSSGGQETQYF.